This T cell receptor beta chain is drawn from a study of blood T cell repertoires in COVID-19 (dated by TCRdb to the early 2020s). At the level of the whole study: Samples from collaborators originated in the United States, Italy and Spain and spanned both the acute and convalescent phases of COVID-19. The material from the prospective study consisted of cDNA or gDNA derived from T cells, B-cell-depleted T cells, or PBMCs. Deeply sampled blood TCRbeta repertoires from subjects exposed to, actively infected with, or recovered from COVID-19 were included in the dataset. A freely available public database, intended as a resource for researchers studying the immune response to SARS-CoV-2, is where the repertoires were released. The samples were drawn from two sources: the first 160 participants of the ongoing ImmuneRACE study, and 1,000 to 1,500 subjects contributed by 6 global collaborators. A de-identified subject ID, COVID-19 status, age in years and sex were almost always included in the sample metadata. Where available, HLA class I and class II types were taken from metadata supplied by the sample provider and were not determined by assay-based typing.

Results the study describes overall, beyond this receptor: Clinical and demographic metadata were provided uncurated, with the amount varying by source and participant.

In the prospective study, participants were about 18 to 100 years old, resided in around 25 geographic areas of the United States, and were enrolled through a virtual design. In the prospective study, participants were assigned to cohorts based on the clinical history participants reported in a screening survey and a study questionnaire. Recovered participants in ImmuneRACE Cohort 3 were defined as having two consecutive negative NP/OP PCR tests, clearance from a healthcare professional, or resolution of symptoms. In the prospective study, mobile phlebotomists collected whole blood, serum and a nasopharyngeal or oropharyngeal swab from each participant. Over a roughly two-month period, participants in the prospective study had the option of providing additional blood draws and questionnaires. Blood samples from the prospective study were shipped frozen or at room temperature prior to DNA extraction.

The CDR3 sequence holds 13 residues, the cysteine and phenylalanine included. CDR3 DNA only is kept here, 39 bases in frame from base 1. Reading the germline V gene gives CDR1 SGHTA and CDR2 FQGNSA. V has 6 bases trimmed and J has 3 bases trimmed; junction bases matching no gene number 3. The immunoSEQ Assay, a bias-controlled multiplex PCR, was used to amplify TCRbeta CDR3 regions from genomic DNA. Per the original workflow: Nucleated cell counts per sample were estimated from amplification of reference gene primers within the assay. To quantify the absolute abundance of each unique TCRbeta CDR3 rearrangement, sequence reads were collapsed and filtered. For each sample, productive Simpson clonality was calculated by taking the square root of Simpson's diversity index across productive rearrangements. TCRdb took over this immuneACCESS table, retaining in-frame rearrangements with V and J assigned. Such tables are incomplete; in checked studies, under half of the missing clones stem from an unresolved V gene, and the remainder is unexplained. V and J calls and clone size are as listed in that table; D and trimming were resolved from the DNA. This sample comprises around 330,000 clones, 89% of them detected only once. The leading ten clones occupy roughly a tenth of the sample.

With respect to this clone: Its antigen is unknown. Within one base of it there is no much larger clone, and no base qualities were kept.

The V and J segments used are TRBV7-2 and TRBJ2-7; TRBD2 fits 9 bases in the junction. The TCR sequence derives from a woman in her 40s who had recovered from COVID-19. Sequenced sample: PBMCs or T cells enriched from blood (not recorded which). Here the CDR3 is given as CASRASGVYEQYF. Read as DNA, the sequence is TGTGCCAGCAGGGCTAGCGGGGTCTACGAGCAGTACTTC.